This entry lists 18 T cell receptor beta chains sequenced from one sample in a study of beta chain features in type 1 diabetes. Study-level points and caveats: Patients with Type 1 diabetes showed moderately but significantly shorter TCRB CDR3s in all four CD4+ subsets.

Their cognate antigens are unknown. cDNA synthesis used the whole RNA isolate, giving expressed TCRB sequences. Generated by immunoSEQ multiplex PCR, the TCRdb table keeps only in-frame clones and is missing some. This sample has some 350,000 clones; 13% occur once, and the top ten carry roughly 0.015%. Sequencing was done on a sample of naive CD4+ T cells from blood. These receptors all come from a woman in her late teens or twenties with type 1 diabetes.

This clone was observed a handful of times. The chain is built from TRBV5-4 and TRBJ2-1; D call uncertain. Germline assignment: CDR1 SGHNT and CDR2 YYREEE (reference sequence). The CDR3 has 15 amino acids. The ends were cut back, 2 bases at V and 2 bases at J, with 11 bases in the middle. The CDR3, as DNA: TGTGCCAGCAGCTTAAATGGCGGAGCCTACAATGAGCAGTTCTTC. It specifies CASSLNGGAYNEQFF.

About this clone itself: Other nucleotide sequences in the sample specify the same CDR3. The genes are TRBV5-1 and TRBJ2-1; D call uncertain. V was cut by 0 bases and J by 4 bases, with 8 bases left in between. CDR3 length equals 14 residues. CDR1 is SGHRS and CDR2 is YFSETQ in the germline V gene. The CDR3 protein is CASSLEGAYNEQFF. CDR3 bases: TGCGCCAGCAGCTTGGAAGGAGCGTACAATGAGCAGTTCTTC.

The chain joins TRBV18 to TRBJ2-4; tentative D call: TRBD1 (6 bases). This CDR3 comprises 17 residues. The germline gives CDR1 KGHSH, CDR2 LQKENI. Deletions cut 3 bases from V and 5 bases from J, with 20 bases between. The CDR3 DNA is TGTGCCAGCTCACCCCAACGACAGGCGCATCTAGAAAACATTCAGTACTTC. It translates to CASSPQRQAHLENIQYF.

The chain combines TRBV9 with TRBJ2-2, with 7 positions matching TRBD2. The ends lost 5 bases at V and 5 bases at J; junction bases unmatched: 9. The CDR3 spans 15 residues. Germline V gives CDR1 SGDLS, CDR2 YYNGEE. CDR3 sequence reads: CASSPPGLLTGELFF. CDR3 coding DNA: TGTGCCAGCAGTCCTCCGGGACTACTTACCGGGGAGCTGTTTTTT.

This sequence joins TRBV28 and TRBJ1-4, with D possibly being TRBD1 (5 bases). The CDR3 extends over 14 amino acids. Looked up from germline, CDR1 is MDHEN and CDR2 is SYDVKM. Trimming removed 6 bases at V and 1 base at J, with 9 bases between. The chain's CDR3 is CASRLQGTNEKLFF. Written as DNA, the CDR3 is TGTGCCAGCAGACTCCAGGGAACTAATGAAAAACTGTTTTTT.

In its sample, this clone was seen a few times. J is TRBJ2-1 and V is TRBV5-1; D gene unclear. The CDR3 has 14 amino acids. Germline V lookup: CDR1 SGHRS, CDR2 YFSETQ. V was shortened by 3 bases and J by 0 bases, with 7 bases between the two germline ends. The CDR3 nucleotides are TGCGCCAGCAGCTCCCCGGGCTCCTACAATGAGCAGTTCTTC. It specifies CASSSPGSYNEQFF.

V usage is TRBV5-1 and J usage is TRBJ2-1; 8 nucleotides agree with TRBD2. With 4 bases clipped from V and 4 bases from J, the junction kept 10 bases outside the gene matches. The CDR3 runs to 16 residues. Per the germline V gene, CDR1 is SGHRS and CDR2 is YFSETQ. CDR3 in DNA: TGCGCCAGCAGCCCGCTGGGTAGCGGGGCTTACAATGAGCAGTTCTTC. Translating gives CASSPLGSGAYNEQFF.

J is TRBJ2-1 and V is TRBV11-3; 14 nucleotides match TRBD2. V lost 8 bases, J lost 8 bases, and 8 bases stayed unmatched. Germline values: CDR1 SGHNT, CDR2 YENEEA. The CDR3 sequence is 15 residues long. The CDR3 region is CASDKGTSGSDEQFF. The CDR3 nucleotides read TGTGCCAGCGACAAAGGGACTAGCGGGAGCGATGAGCAGTTCTTC.

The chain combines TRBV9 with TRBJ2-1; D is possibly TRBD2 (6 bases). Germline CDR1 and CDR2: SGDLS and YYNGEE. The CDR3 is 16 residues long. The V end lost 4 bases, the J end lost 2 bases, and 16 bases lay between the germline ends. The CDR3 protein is CASSNPSRETYNEQFF. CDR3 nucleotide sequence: TGTGCCAGCAGCAACCCCTCACGGGAGACCTACAATGAGCAGTTCTTC.

The CDR3 reads CASSQDGAGLYEQFF. Here the CDR3 DNA reads TGTGCCAGCAGCCAAGACGGAGCGGGTTTGTATGAGCAGTTCTTC. The V and J genes are TRBV14 and TRBJ2-1, with D maybe TRBD2 (6 bases). The CDR3 covers 15 residues. Germline V gene sequence: CDR1 SGHDN, CDR2 FVKESK. V shed 0 bases and J shed 8 bases, with 14 bases lying between them.

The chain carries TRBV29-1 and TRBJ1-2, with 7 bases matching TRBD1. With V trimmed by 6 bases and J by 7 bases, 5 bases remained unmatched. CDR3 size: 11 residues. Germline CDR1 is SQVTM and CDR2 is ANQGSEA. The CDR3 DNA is TGCAGCGTCGGAAGGGGGCCTGGCTACACCTTC. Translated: CSVGRGPGYTF.

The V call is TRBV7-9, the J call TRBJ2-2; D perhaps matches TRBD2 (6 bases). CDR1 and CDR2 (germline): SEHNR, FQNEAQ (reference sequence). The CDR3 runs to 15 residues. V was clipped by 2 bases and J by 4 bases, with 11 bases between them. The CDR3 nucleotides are TGTGCCAGCAGCTTACTGGCGGGGACCACCGGGGAGCTGTTTTTT. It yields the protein CASSLLAGTTGELFF.

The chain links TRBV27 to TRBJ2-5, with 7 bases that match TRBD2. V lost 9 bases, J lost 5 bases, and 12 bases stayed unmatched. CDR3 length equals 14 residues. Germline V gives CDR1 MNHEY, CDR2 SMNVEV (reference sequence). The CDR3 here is CASATPGGGETQYF. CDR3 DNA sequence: TGTGCCAGTGCTACCCCGGGAGGCGGGGAGACCCAGTACTTC.

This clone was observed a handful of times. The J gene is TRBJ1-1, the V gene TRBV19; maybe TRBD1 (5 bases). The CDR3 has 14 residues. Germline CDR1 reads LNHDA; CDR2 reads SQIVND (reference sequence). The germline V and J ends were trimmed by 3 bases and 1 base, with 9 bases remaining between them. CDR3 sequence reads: CASSMGPGNTEAFF. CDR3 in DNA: TGTGCCAGTAGTATGGGGCCGGGGAACACTGAAGCTTTCTTT.

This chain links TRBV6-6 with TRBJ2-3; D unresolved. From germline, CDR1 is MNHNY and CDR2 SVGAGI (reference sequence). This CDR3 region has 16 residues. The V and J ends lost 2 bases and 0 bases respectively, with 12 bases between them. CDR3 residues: CASSYGQRTSTDTQYF. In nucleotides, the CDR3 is TGTGCCAGCAGTTACGGTCAGCGAACTAGCACAGATACGCAGTATTTT.

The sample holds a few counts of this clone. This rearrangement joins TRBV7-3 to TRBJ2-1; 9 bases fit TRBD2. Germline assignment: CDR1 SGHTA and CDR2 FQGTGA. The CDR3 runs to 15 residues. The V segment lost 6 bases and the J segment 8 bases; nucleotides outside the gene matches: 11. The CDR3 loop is CASSRGSSGSDEQFF. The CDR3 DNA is TGTGCCAGCAGTCGCGGCAGTAGCGGGAGTGATGAGCAGTTCTTC.

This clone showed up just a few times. As DNA, the CDR3 is TGTGCCAGTAGTATACGGAGCGGACCTAGCACAGATACGCAGTATTTT. As protein: CASSIRSGPSTDTQYF. The chain is built from TRBV19 and TRBJ2-3; D possibly corresponds to TRBD2 (5 bases). V was pared by 2 bases and J by 0 bases, with 12 bases between. Germline V gene sequence: CDR1 LNHDA, CDR2 SQIVND (reference sequence). The CDR3 is made up of 16 amino acids.

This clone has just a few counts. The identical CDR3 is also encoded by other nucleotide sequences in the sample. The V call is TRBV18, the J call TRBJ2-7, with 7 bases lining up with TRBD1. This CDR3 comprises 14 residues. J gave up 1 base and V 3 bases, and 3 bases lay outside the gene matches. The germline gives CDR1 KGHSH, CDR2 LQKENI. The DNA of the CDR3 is TGTGCCAGCTCACCTCCGGGACAGTCCTACGAGCAGTACTTC. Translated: CASSPPGQSYEQYF. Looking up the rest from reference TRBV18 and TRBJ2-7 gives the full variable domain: NAGVMQNPRHLVRRRGQEARLRCSPMKGHSHVYWYRQLPEEGLKFMVYLQKENIIDESGMPKERFSAEFPKEGPSILRIQQVVRGDSAAYFCASSPPGQSYEQYFGPGTRLTVT.